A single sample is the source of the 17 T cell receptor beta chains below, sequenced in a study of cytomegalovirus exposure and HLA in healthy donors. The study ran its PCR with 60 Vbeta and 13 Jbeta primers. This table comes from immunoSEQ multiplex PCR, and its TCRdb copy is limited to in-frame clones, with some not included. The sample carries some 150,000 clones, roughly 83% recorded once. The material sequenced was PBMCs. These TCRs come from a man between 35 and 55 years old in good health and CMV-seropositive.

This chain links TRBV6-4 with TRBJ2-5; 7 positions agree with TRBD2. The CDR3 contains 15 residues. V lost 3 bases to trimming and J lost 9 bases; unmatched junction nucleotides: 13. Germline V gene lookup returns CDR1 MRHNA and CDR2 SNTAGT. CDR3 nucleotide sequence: TGTGCCAGCAGTGATTCTAGCGGCCCTACACAGGCCCAGTACTTC. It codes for CASSDSSGPTQAQYF.

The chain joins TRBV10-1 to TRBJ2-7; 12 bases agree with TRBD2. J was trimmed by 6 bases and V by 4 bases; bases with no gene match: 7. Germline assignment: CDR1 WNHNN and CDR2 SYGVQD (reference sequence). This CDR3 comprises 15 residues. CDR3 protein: CASSARTSGKVEQYF. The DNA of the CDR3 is TGCGCCAGCAGTGCAAGGACTAGCGGGAAGGTCGAGCAGTACTTC.

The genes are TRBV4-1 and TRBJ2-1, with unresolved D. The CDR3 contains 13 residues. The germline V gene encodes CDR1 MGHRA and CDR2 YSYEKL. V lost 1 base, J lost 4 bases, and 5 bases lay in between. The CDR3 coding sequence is TGCGCCAGCAGCCAAGCCCCTTACAATGAGCAGTTCTTC. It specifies CASSQAPYNEQFF.

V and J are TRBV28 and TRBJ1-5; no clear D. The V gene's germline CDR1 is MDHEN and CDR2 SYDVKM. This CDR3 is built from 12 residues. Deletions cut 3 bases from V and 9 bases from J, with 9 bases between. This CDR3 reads CASSLESLPQHF. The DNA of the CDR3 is TGTGCCAGCAGTTTGGAGTCTCTGCCCCAGCATTTT.

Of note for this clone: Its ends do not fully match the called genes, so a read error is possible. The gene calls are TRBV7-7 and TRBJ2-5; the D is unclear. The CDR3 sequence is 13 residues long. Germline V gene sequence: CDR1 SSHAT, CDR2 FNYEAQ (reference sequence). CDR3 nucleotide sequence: TGTGCTAGCAGCTTTAGATCTTTACGGACCCAGTACTTC. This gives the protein CASSFRSLRTQYF.

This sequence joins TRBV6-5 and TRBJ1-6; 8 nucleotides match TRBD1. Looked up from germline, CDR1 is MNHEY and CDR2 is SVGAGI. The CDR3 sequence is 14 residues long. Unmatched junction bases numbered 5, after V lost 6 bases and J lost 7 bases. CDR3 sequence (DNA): TGTGCCAGCAGCAAGACAGGGGTGAATTCACCCCTCCACTTT. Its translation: CASSKTGVNSPLHF.

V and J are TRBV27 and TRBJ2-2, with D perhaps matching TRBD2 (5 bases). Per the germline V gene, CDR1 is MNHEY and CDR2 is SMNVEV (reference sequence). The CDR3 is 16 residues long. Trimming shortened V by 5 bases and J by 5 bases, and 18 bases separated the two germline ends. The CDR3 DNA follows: TGTGCCAGCAGTCTATTGGGAGCAACAGAGACCGGGGAGCTGTTTTTT. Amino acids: CASSLLGATETGELFF.

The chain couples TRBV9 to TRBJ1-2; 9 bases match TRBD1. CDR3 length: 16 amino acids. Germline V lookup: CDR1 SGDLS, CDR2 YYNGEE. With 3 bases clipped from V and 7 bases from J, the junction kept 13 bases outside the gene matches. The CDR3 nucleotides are TGTGCCAGCAGCGCCGACGGGAGACAGGGGGATGGTGGCTACACCTTC. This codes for CASSADGRQGDGGYTF.

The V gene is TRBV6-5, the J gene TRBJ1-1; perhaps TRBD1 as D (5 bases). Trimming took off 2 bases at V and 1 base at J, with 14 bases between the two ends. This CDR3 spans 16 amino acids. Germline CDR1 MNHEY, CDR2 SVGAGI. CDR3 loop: CASSYVAGRGNTEAFF. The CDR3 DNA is TGTGCCAGCAGTTACGTGGCAGGGCGGGGGAACACTGAAGCTTTCTTT.

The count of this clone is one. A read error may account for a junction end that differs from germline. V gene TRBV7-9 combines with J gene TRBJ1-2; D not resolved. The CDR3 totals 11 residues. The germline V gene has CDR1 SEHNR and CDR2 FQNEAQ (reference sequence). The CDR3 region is CSSSLGGGYTF. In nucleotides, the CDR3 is TGTTCCAGCAGCTTAGGCGGCGGCTACACCTTC.

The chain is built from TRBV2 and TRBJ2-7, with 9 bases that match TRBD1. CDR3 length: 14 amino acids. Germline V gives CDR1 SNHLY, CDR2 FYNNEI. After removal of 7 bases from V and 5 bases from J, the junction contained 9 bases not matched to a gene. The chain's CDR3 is CASKEGTGRNEQYF. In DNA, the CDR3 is TGTGCCAGCAAAGAAGGGACAGGGCGGAACGAGCAGTACTTC.

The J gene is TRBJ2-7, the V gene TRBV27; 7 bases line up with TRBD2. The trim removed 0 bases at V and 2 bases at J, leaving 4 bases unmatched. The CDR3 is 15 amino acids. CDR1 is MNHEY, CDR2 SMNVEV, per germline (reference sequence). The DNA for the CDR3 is TGTGCCAGCAGTTTATCGACGGGAGGTCCCTACGAGCAGTACTTC. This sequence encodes CASSLSTGGPYEQYF.

CDR3 sequence: CASSFRDRVYGEQYF. The DNA for the CDR3 is TGTGCCAGCAGTTTCCGGGACAGGGTATATGGCGAGCAGTACTTC. The V gene is TRBV5-6, the J gene TRBJ2-5; 9 positions agree with TRBD1. The J call is uncertain, as TRBJ2-7 better fits the DNA end. The V gene's germline CDR1 is SGHDT and CDR2 YYEEEE. The CDR3 consists of 15 residues.

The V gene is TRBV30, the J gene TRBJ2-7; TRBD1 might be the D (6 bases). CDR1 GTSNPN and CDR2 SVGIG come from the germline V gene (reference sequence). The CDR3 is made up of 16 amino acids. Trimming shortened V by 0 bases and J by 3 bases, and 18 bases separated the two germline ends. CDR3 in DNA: TGTGCCTGGAGTGTACGTGGGGGCGCTTATAACTACGAGCAGTACTTC. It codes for CAWSVRGGAYNYEQYF.

This chain's CDR3 is CASLRRAPYEQYF. The DNA of the CDR3 is TGTGCCAGCTTAAGGAGGGCCCCCTACGAGCAGTACTTC. The chain carries TRBV2 and TRBJ2-7; D possibly corresponds to TRBD2 (6 bases). The CDR3 spans 13 residues. V shed 8 bases and J shed 2 bases, with 13 bases lying between them. The V gene's germline CDR1 is SNHLY and CDR2 FYNNEI.

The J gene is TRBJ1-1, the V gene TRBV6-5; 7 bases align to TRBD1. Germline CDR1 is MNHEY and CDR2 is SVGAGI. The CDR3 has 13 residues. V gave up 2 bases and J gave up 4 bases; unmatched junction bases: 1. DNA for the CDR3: TGTGCCAGCAGTTACGGGACAGCCACTGAAGCTTTCTTT. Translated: CASSYGTATEAFF.

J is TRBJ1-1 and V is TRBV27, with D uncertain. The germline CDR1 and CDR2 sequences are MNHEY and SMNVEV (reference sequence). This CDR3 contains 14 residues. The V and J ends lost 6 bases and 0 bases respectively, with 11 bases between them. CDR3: CASRSINMNTEAFF. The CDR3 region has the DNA TGTGCCAGCAGGTCAATTAACATGAACACTGAAGCTTTCTTT.